These T cell receptor beta chains were read from a single sample in a study of CD8+ T cells in alopecia areata. Sequencing was performed with immunoSEQ multiplex PCR; in TCRdb, only in-frame clones are kept and a portion is missing. The sample shows about 140,000 clones, approximately 49% of them seen only once. The sequenced sample was CD4+ T cells sorted from blood, obtained at week 0. Receptor source: a human donor with alopecia areata. Each CDR3 is given with its conserved first and last residue. A D gene is named only where the DNA matches it firmly. Size is stated for part of the rows, as once, few or many counts, or as a class when the clone is expanded.

abundance: few; d_gene: NA; j_gene: TRBJ2-1; v_gene: TRBV29-1; CDR3nt: TGCAGCGTTGAGGAGGGGGCTGAGCAGTTCTTC; CDR3aa: CSVEEGAEQFF
abundance: NA; d_gene: NA; j_gene: TRBJ2-3; v_gene: TRBV29-1; CDR3nt: TGCAGCGTTGAGACGGGAGTTGGCACAGATACGCAGTATTTT; CDR3aa: CSVETGVGTDTQYF
abundance: NA; d_gene: TRBD2; j_gene: TRBJ2-1; v_gene: TRBV30; CDR3nt: TGTGCCTGGACTAGACTAGCGGGAGGGCCGCTAATTCTGTTCTTC; CDR3aa: CAWTRLAGGPLILFF
abundance: few; d_gene: NA; j_gene: TRBJ2-3; v_gene: TRBV7-2; CDR3nt: TGTGCCAGCAGCTTAGCGGGGGGAGCAGATACGCAGTATTTT; CDR3aa: CASSLAGGADTQYF
abundance: few; d_gene: NA; j_gene: TRBJ1-4; v_gene: TRBV29-1; CDR3nt: TGCAGCGTTGTAGGGGCGTTTGGTGAAAAACTGTTTTTT; CDR3aa: CSVVGAFGEKLFF
abundance: NA; d_gene: NA; j_gene: TRBJ1-2; v_gene: TRBV6-6; CDR3nt: TGTGCCACCTTAGAACCAGGATCCTCTCGGTATGGCTACACCTTC; CDR3aa: CATLEPGSSRYGYTF
abundance: NA; d_gene: NA; j_gene: TRBJ1-2; v_gene: TRBV4-2; CDR3nt: TGTGCCAGCAGCCAAGGGGGAAGTTATGGCTACACCTTC; CDR3aa: CASSQGGSYGYTF
abundance: NA; d_gene: TRBD2; j_gene: TRBJ2-7; v_gene: TRBV15; CDR3nt: TGTGCCACCAGCAGAGATGCACCGAGCCCGGGGGGGCGCAGGTACGAGCAGTACTTC; CDR3aa: CATSRDAPSPGGRRYEQYF
abundance: NA; d_gene: NA; j_gene: TRBJ1-2; v_gene: TRBV5-1; CDR3nt: TGCGCCAGCAGCTTGGGACAGGCTAACTATGGCTACACCTTC; CDR3aa: CASSLGQANYGYTF
abundance: NA; d_gene: NA; j_gene: TRBJ2-5; v_gene: TRBV2; CDR3nt: TGTGCCAGCAGGCCGGGACACTACCAAGAGACCCAGTACTTC; CDR3aa: CASRPGHYQETQYF
abundance: NA; d_gene: TRBD1; j_gene: TRBJ2-6; v_gene: TRBV19; CDR3nt: TGTGCCAGTAGATCCGGGACAGCCTCTGGGGCCAACGTCCTGACTTTC; CDR3aa: CASRSGTASGANVLTF
abundance: few; d_gene: TRBD2; j_gene: TRBJ2-7; v_gene: TRBV30; CDR3nt: TGTGCCTGGAGTGGGCGGGCTAGCGGGAGAAACCACTTAGCCTCTTCCTACGAGCAGTACTTC; CDR3aa: CAWSGRASGRNHLASSYEQYF
abundance: NA; d_gene: NA; j_gene: TRBJ2-7; v_gene: TRBV5-1; CDR3nt: TGCGCCAGCAGCCCGGGCACCCCCTACGAGCAGTACTTC; CDR3aa: CASSPGTPYEQYF
abundance: NA; d_gene: NA; j_gene: TRBJ1-2; v_gene: TRBV27; CDR3nt: TGTGCCAGCAGAGGGAAGGATGGCTACACCTTC; CDR3aa: CASRGKDGYTF
abundance: NA; d_gene: TRBD2; j_gene: TRBJ2-3; v_gene: TRBV6-6; CDR3nt: TGTGCCAGCAGGGCCGGGACTAGCGGAACAGATACGCAGTATTTT; CDR3aa: CASRAGTSGTDTQYF
abundance: few; d_gene: TRBD1; j_gene: TRBJ2-3; v_gene: TRBV4-2; CDR3nt: TGTGCCAGCAGCCGACAGGGGGGCACAGATACGCAGTATTTT; CDR3aa: CASSRQGGTDTQYF
abundance: few; d_gene: NA; j_gene: TRBJ1-2; v_gene: TRBV20-1; CDR3nt: TGCAGTGCTAGCGAGGGTCGTGGCTACACCTTC; CDR3aa: CSASEGRGYTF
abundance: NA; d_gene: NA; j_gene: TRBJ2-5; v_gene: TRBV28; CDR3nt: TGTGCCAGCAGTTTGGCCAGGGGAACCCAGTACTTC; CDR3aa: CASSLARGTQYF
abundance: NA; d_gene: TRBD2; j_gene: TRBJ2-1; v_gene: TRBV5-1; CDR3nt: TGCGCCAGCAGCTTAACCGGGACTAGCTCCTACAATGAGCAGTTCTTC; CDR3aa: CASSLTGTSSYNEQFF
abundance: NA; d_gene: TRBD1; j_gene: TRBJ2-7; v_gene: TRBV30; CDR3nt: TGTGCCTGGAGTGGACAGGGTAGGGAGCAGTACTTC; CDR3aa: CAWSGQGREQYF
abundance: NA; d_gene: TRBD1; j_gene: TRBJ2-4; v_gene: TRBV23-1; CDR3nt: TGCGCCAGCAGTCACTCCGGGACAGGGGGCGCTGGGGGAAACATTCAGTACTTC; CDR3aa: CASSHSGTGGAGGNIQYF
abundance: few; d_gene: TRBD2; j_gene: TRBJ2-3; v_gene: TRBV5-1; CDR3nt: TGCGCCAGCAGTCCAGATGGACTAGCGGCCCCCGCCACAGATACGCAGTATTTT; CDR3aa: CASSPDGLAAPATDTQYF
abundance: NA; d_gene: NA; j_gene: TRBJ2-7; v_gene: TRBV2; CDR3nt: TGTGCCAGCAGAAACAGGGAGGGCCACGAGCAGTACTTC; CDR3aa: CASRNREGHEQYF
abundance: few; d_gene: TRBD2; j_gene: TRBJ2-7; v_gene: TRBV7-2; CDR3nt: TGTGCCAGCAGCACGACTAGCGGGAGTACGTACGAGCAGTACTTC; CDR3aa: CASSTTSGSTYEQYF
abundance: NA; d_gene: NA; j_gene: TRBJ2-2; v_gene: TRBV29-1; CDR3nt: TGCAGCGCCGCAAGGTTCGGGGAGCTGTTTTTT; CDR3aa: CSAARFGELFF